This paragraph reports one T cell receptor beta chain. The CDR3 has 14 residues. Germline V CDR1 and CDR2: SGHRS, YFSETQ. V lost 4 bases and J lost 6; bases outside the gene matches: 4. Unique molecular identifiers were incorporated when the TCRbeta library was constructed. TCRdb reprocessed the PCR reads with MiXCR, giving one entry per CDR3 protein. The sample lists about 270,000 distinct CDR3 sequences; over 8% were seen once. This sample stems from a study of T-cell reconstitution after alpha-beta-depleted transplantation in children. The sample here was PBMCs from the stem cell graft donor, taken from the stem cell graft. The clonotype originates from a human donor who donated a stem cell graft to a child with SCID. V usage is TRBV5-1 and J usage is TRBJ2-1; 10 bases agree with TRBD2. CDR3 DNA: TGCGCCAGCAGCCCCGGGACTAGCGTCAATGAGCAGTTCTTC. Its protein product is CASSPGTSVNEQFF.